This T cell receptor beta chain was sequenced during a study of blood T cell repertoires in COVID-19. Overall study context: In each case, the material was cDNA or gDNA derived from T cells, B-cell-depleted T cells, or PBMCs.

The CDR3 loop spans 12 amino acids. CDR1 is SGHTA, CDR2 FQGTGA, per germline. V was cut by 5 bases and J by 6 bases, with 7 bases left in between. The data were produced by immunoSEQ multiplex PCR, yet TCRdb's version contains in-frame clones alone and is incomplete. This sample has 100,000 to 150,000 clones; approximately 88% occur once, and the top ten carry about 9.3%. The sequence came from a man aged 50-59 years with acute or convalescent COVID-19. The source material was peripheral blood. The rearrangement uses TRBV7-3 and TRBJ2-2; D is unclear. The CDR3 loop is CASSLPAGELFF. CDR3 in DNA: TGTGCCAGCAGCCTGCCGGCCGGGGAGCTGTTTTTT.